These T cell receptor beta chains were read from a single sample in a study of T cell changes during pregnancy in multiple sclerosis. The data were produced by immunoSEQ multiplex PCR, yet TCRdb's version contains in-frame clones alone and is incomplete. This sample has roughly 80,000 clones; around 90% occur once, and the top ten carry approximately 1.5%. Here the sequenced sample was peripheral blood, taken before pregnancy. Every receptor here comes from a female donor with multiple sclerosis, enrolled in a pregnancy study. CDR3s include the opening cysteine and the closing phenylalanine or tryptophan. D genes are given only for firm matches. Part of the rows lack a size; the others show once, few, many or a class for expanded clones.

d_call j_call clone_size v_call cdr3_nt cdr3_aa
TRBD2 TRBJ2-3 NA TRBV14 TGTGCCAGCAGCCAATCGGAACGAGCGGGGGGGCGGTCAGATACGCAGTATTTT CASSQSERAGGRSDTQYF
NA TRBJ2-5 NA TRBV2 TGTGCCAGCAGGGAAAGGCAGGGGTGGGAGACCCAGTACTTC CASRERQGWETQYF
TRBD2 TRBJ2-5 NA TRBV7-3 TGTGCCAGCAGCCCCGACACGCGGGGGGACCAAGAGACCCAGTACTTC CASSPDTRGDQETQYF
TRBD2 TRBJ2-1 NA TRBV6-5 TGTGCCAGCAGTTACCTGGGGACTATTATCTATGAGCAGTTCTTC CASSYLGTIIYEQFF
NA TRBJ1-3 NA TRBV5-1 TGCGCCAGCAGCCTGGACCCATCAGGGATGGTAGGAAACACCATATATTTT CASSLDPSGMVGNTIYF
TRBD2 TRBJ2-1 NA TRBV6-1 TGTGCCAGCAGTGATGTAGCGGGGGGGAGTAATGAGCAGTTCTTC CASSDVAGGSNEQFF
NA TRBJ1-5 NA TRBV9 TGTGCCAGCAGCGTAGGTGGGGCCAATCAGCCCCAGCATTTT CASSVGGANQPQHF
TRBD1 TRBJ1-3 NA TRBV13 TGTGCCAGCAGCTTAGATGACAGGGAGGAAAACACCATATATTTT CASSLDDREENTIYF
NA TRBJ1-6 NA TRBV15 TGTGCCACCAGCAGAGATCAGGGTTCATCACCCCTCCACTTT CATSRDQGSSPLHF
NA TRBJ1-2 NA TRBV5-1 TGCGCCAGCAGTCCTTCCTCGCCTAGCCCGGGGGGCTACACCTTC CASSPSSPSPGGYTF
TRBD1 TRBJ1-1 NA TRBV4-2 TGTGCCAGCAGAAAGAAGACAGGGGATAATACTGAAGCTTTCTTT CASRKKTGDNTEAFF
TRBD2 TRBJ2-7 NA TRBV5-1 TGCGCCAGCAGCTTTGGCGGGAGCTCCTACGAGCAGTACTTC CASSFGGSSYEQYF
NA TRBJ1-1 few TRBV30 TGTGCCTGGAGTGGGCGGATGAACACTGAAGCTTTCTTT CAWSGRMNTEAFF
TRBD2 TRBJ2-3 NA TRBV6-1 TGTGCCAGCAGTGAATTTAGCGGGGGGATCGATACGCAGTATTTT CASSEFSGGIDTQYF
NA TRBJ2-1 NA TRBV4-2 TGTGCCAGCAGCCCTCTAACCGGTGAGCAGTTCTTC CASSPLTGEQFF
NA TRBJ2-4 NA TRBV10-3 TGTGCCATCAGTGACCCATTAGCCAAAAACATTCAGTACTTC CAISDPLAKNIQYF
NA TRBJ1-1 NA TRBV19 TGTGCCAGTAGAACAGGGAAGGTGAACACTGAAGCTTTCTTT CASRTGKVNTEAFF
TRBD2 TRBJ2-1 few TRBV10-3 TGTGCCATCAGTGAGAGGTTCATTAGCGGGGGGCCAGGCAATGAGCAGTTCTTC CAISERFISGGPGNEQFF
NA TRBJ2-7 NA TRBV4-1 TGCGCCAGCAGCCAAGAATCCAACAGTCAGTACTACGAGCAGTACTTC CASSQESNSQYYEQYF
TRBD1 TRBJ2-5 NA TRBV5-1 TGCGCCAGCAGCCCCACAGGGGGCGTCCACCAAGAGACCCAGTACTTC CASSPTGGVHQETQYF
TRBD1 TRBJ2-7 NA TRBV27 TGTGCCAGCAGTCGGGGGACAGGGCGTACCTACGAGCAGTACTTC CASSRGTGRTYEQYF
TRBD2 TRBJ2-1 once TRBV18 TGTGCCAGCTCACCGGAACTAGCGAGCAATGAGCAGTTCTTC CASSPELASNEQFF
NA TRBJ2-7 NA TRBV7-2 TGTGCCAGCAGCTTAGTCAGGGCCTACGAGCAGTACTTC CASSLVRAYEQYF
TRBD2 TRBJ2-5 NA TRBV29-1 TGCAGCGTTGTGGTAGCGGGGGTCCAAGAGACCCAGTACTTC CSVVVAGVQETQYF
NA TRBJ1-1 NA TRBV4-2 TGTGCCAGCAGCCTGACAGGAACCAACACTGAAGCTTTCTTT CASSLTGTNTEAFF
NA TRBJ1-2 NA TRBV2 TGTGCCAGCAGGGCCCCAGGGCAAATCATCTATGGCTACACCTTC CASRAPGQIIYGYTF
TRBD1 TRBJ2-7 NA TRBV5-8 TGTGCCAGCAGCCCAGGACAGGCGACCTACGAGCAGTACTTC CASSPGQATYEQYF
TRBD1 TRBJ2-1 NA TRBV27 TGTGCCAGCAGTTTAGCAGGGACAGCATACAATGAGCAGTTCTTC CASSLAGTAYNEQFF
NA TRBJ2-2 NA TRBV27 TGTGCCAGCAGCCCACTAGCTACGAACACCGGGGAGCTGTTTTTT CASSPLATNTGELFF
TRBD1 TRBJ2-7 NA TRBV4-1 TGCGCCAGCAGCCACCCTGGACAGGGCTCCTACGAGCAGTACTTC CASSHPGQGSYEQYF
NA TRBJ2-3 NA TRBV10-3 TGTGCCATCAGTGACAGAGACAGAGATACGCAGTATTTT CAISDRDRDTQYF
TRBD1 TRBJ1-1 NA TRBV7-2 TGTGCCAGCAGCGCACACAGGGGGCCGAACACTGAAGCTTTCTTT CASSAHRGPNTEAFF
NA TRBJ1-5 NA TRBV7-2 TGTGCCAGCAGCTTCGGAGGGTGGGCACAGCCCCAGCATTTT CASSFGGWAQPQHF
NA TRBJ1-4 NA TRBV27 TGTGCCAGCAGTTTAGGGCAGCTGACAACTAATGAAAAACTGTTTTTT CASSLGQLTTNEKLFF
TRBD2 TRBJ2-1 NA TRBV6-5 TGTGCCAGCAGGGACCGGGGGGGGTACAATGAGCAGTTCTTC CASRDRGGYNEQFF
TRBD2 TRBJ2-2 NA TRBV9 TGTGCCAGCAGCCCCATCCCCCAGCCTGGCGGGGGGGGGAGCTACACCGGGGAGCTGTTTTTT CASSPIPQPGGGGSYTGELFF
TRBD1 TRBJ1-4 NA TRBV6-6 TGTGCCAGCAGTTATCCCGGGACAGGGGTAGAAAAACTGTTTTTT CASSYPGTGVEKLFF
NA TRBJ2-1 NA TRBV25-1 TGTGCCAGCAAGGACAGCTCCTACAATGAGCAGTTCTTC CASKDSSYNEQFF
TRBD1 TRBJ2-7 NA TRBV5-1 TGCGCCAGCAGCAGCGGACAGGGGAGTGGCGAGCAGTACTTC CASSSGQGSGEQYF